Listed here are 5 T cell receptor beta chains from one sample, sequenced in a study of early T cells in non-severe SARS-CoV-2 infection. Using its own MiXCR run on the 5' RACE reads, TCRdb lists one record per CDR3 protein. This table holds roughly 32,000 distinct CDR3 sequences, under 4% found once. Sequencing input: whole blood. These receptor sequences come from an adult who was a healthcare worker with PCR-confirmed SARS-CoV-2 infection or an uninfected control (not recorded which).

This clonotype was observed many times. The chain combines TRBV6-5 with TRBJ2-3, with 8 nucleotides matching TRBD2. CDR1 is MNHEY and CDR2 is SVGAGI in the germline V gene. The CDR3 contains 15 residues. J gave up 5 bases and V 6 bases, and 10 bases lay outside the gene matches. The CDR3 DNA is TGTGCCAGCAGAAAACTAGCGGCCTACCTAGATACGCAGTATTTT. This translates into CASRKLAAYLDTQYF.

In this sample, this clonotype turned up many times. The chain uses TRBV5-1 and TRBJ2-5; 7 bases line up with TRBD1. CDR1 and CDR2 from the germline V gene are SGHRS and YFSETQ. The junction had 14 bases not matched to a gene; V was cut back by 4 bases and J by 2 bases. This CDR3 has 17 residues. This chain's CDR3 is CASSPRVGGRGQETQYF. As DNA, the CDR3 is TGCGCCAGCAGCCCCAGGGTAGGGGGCAGGGGACAAGAGACCCAGTACTTC.

Many counts were recorded for this clonotype. This chain links TRBV18 with TRBJ1-4; a possible D gene is TRBD1 (5 bases). V gave up 4 bases and J gave up 5 bases, with 14 bases separating them. The CDR3 has 15 residues. Germline lookup yields CDR1 KGHSH and CDR2 LQKENI. The CDR3 loop reads CASSRGTVRNEKLFF. CDR3 DNA sequence: TGTGCCAGCTCACGAGGGACGGTGAGAAATGAAAAACTGTTTTTT.

This clonotype was recorded at least ten times. The chain is built from TRBV10-3 and TRBJ2-2; D remains ambiguous. Germline CDR1 reads ENHRY; CDR2 reads SYGVKD. The CDR3 consists of 13 residues. V gave up 4 bases and J gave up 5 bases, with 8 bases separating them. CDR3 in DNA: TGTGCCATCAGTGCCCTGTTAACCGGGGAGCTGTTTTTT. Its protein product is CAISALLTGELFF.

By sample share, this clonotype is medium-sized. V usage is TRBV9 and J usage is TRBJ1-2, with TRBD1 matching over 8 bases. V was pared by 3 bases and J by 0 bases, with 16 bases of the junction left unmatched. The length of the CDR3 is 19 residues. Germline-derived CDR1 and CDR2 are SGDLS and YYNGEE. The DNA of the CDR3 is TGTGCCAGCAGCGGATGGACAGGGAAAGAGGGTCTAGCTAACTATGGCTACACCTTC. It specifies CASSGWTGKEGLANYGYTF. The variable domain in full, completed from reference TRBV9 and TRBJ1-2, reads DSGVTQTPKHLITATGQRVTLRCSPRSGDLSVYWYQQSLDQGLQFLIQYYNGEERAKGNILERFSAQQFPDLHSELNLSSLELGDSALYFCASSGWTGKEGLANYGYTFGSGTRLTVV.